Following are 3 T cell receptor beta chains from one sample sequenced in a study of lung T cells in sarcoidosis with Löfgren's syndrome. TCRdb independently ran MiXCR on the reads; one entry per CDR3 protein. The repertoire holds tens of thousands of distinct CDR3 sequences, with around 21% as singletons. Material for sequencing was CD4+ T cells from PBMCs. All receptors come from a human donor with sarcoidosis (Löfgren's syndrome or another form), or a control subject (not recorded which).

This clonotype was observed many times. The V call is TRBV5-1, the J call TRBJ2-1, with D unclear. V lost 1 base, J lost 5 bases, and 4 bases lay in between. The germline V gene has CDR1 SGHRS and CDR2 YFSETQ. This CDR3 is built from 12 residues. CDR3 sequence reads: CASSLSHNEQFF. Written as DNA, the CDR3 is TGCGCCAGCAGCTTGTCTCACAATGAGCAGTTCTTC.

This clonotype was observed at least ten times. The rearrangement links TRBV6-1 to TRBJ1-1, with a tentative D call TRBD1 (5 bases). The CDR3 covers 13 residues. The V gene lost 4 bases and the J gene lost 5 bases, with 11 bases spanning the gap. Germline loops: CDR1 MNHNS, CDR2 SASEGT. The CDR3: CASSAGRWTEAFF. Here the CDR3 DNA reads TGTGCCAGCAGTGCAGGGAGGTGGACTGAAGCTTTCTTT.

Note on this clonotype: Possible read error: a much larger clone is one base away. CDR3 region: CASSLLAVNTEAFF. CDR3 in DNA: TGTGCCAGCAGCCTTTTGGCAGTGAACACTGAAGCTTTCTTT. This chain uses TRBV3-1 with TRBJ1-1; unclear D gene. This CDR3 has 14 amino acids. Germline values: CDR1 LGHDT, CDR2 YNNKEL (reference sequence). Trimming cost V 4 bases and J 0 bases, with 9 bases left between them.